The 32 T cell receptor beta chains reported below all come from one sample, sequenced in a study of OX40 agonist ivuxolimab in advanced cancers. Some clones are missing from TCRdb's copy, which holds only in-frame ones; the method was immunoSEQ multiplex PCR. This sample has some 150,000 clones, with just over 90% found just once. The material sequenced was CD4+ or CD8+ T cells sorted from blood, taken in a trial of the OX40 agonist ivuxolimab. The receptors come from an adult with an advanced solid tumor such as melanoma, head and neck, liver or kidney cancer.

The count of this clone is one. The chain recombines TRBV7-2 with TRBJ2-7; 9 positions match TRBD2. After removal of 4 bases from V and 5 bases from J, the junction contained 9 bases not matched to a gene. The CDR3 consists of 15 residues. Germline values: CDR1 SGHTA, CDR2 FQGNSA. The CDR3, as DNA: TGTGCCAGCAGCTCCCTAGCGGGATTTGGCCACGAGCAGTACTTC. Translation gives CASSSLAGFGHEQYF.

The rearrangement joins TRBV6-5 to TRBJ1-1; 7 bases are shared with TRBD1. Germline V gene sequence: CDR1 MNHEY, CDR2 SVGAGI. Losses at the gene ends were 0 bases for V and 1 base for J; bases not matched to a gene: 5. The CDR3 extends over 16 amino acids. CDR3 protein: CASSYSRTGTNTEAFF. DNA of the CDR3: TGTGCCAGCAGTTACTCACGGACAGGCACGAACACTGAAGCTTTCTTT.

The rearrangement links TRBV10-3 to TRBJ1-4, with D unclear. The CDR3 is 13 residues long. Germline V CDR1 and CDR2: ENHRY, SYGVKD. Trimming removed 9 bases from V and 8 bases from J, with 16 bases in between. The CDR3 coding sequence is TGTGCCATTTTAAGGGCTTTAGGAGAAAAACTGTTTTTT. Translating it yields CAILRALGEKLFF.

The rearrangement uses TRBV28 and TRBJ1-5; D gene ambiguous. With 6 bases removed from V and 3 bases from J, the gap between germline ends came to 18 bases. The CDR3 totals 16 residues. In germline, CDR1 is MDHEN, CDR2 SYDVKM. The CDR3 DNA reads as TGTGCCAGCAGACGATACGGGTGGCAGGACAATCAGCCCCAGCATTTT. As protein: CASRRYGWQDNQPQHF.

This chain uses TRBV11-2 with TRBJ2-7; TRBD1 might be the D (5 bases). The germline V gene encodes CDR1 SGHAT and CDR2 FQNNGV. V dropped 2 bases and J dropped 3 bases, with 8 bases sitting between them. The CDR3 sequence is 13 residues long. CDR3 nucleotides: TGTGCCAGCAGCTTATCCAGGGTCTACGAGCAGTACTTC. This sequence encodes CASSLSRVYEQYF.

The rearrangement joins TRBV9 to TRBJ2-5; 7 bases line up with TRBD2. The CDR3 contains 16 residues. Germline V gene data show CDR1 as SGDLS and CDR2 as YYNGEE. Unmatched junction bases numbered 14, after V lost 4 bases and J lost 5 bases. The CDR3 DNA reads as TGTGCCAGCAGCCCACTGACTAGCTTGGAGTGGGAGACCCAGTACTTC. Its translation is CASSPLTSLEWETQYF.

For the CDR3, the DNA is TGTGCCAGCAGTCCAACGACAACCAACTATGGCTACACCTTC. It is translated as CASSPTTTNYGYTF. This sequence joins TRBV6-6 and TRBJ1-2; D unclear. This CDR3 has 14 amino acids. The ends were cut back, 5 bases at V and 2 bases at J, with 12 bases in the middle. CDR1 is MNHNY and CDR2 is SVGAGI in the germline V gene (reference sequence).

The chain has TRBV19 and TRBJ1-2; D gene unclear. The length of the CDR3 is 16 residues. Trimming took off 6 bases at V and 8 bases at J, with 25 bases between the two ends. CDR1 is LNHDA and CDR2 is SQIVND in the germline V gene (reference sequence). The CDR3 region has the DNA TGTGCCAGTAGCTTTGCCCATCGACTTGGGGTAGGGGGCTACACCTTC. Amino acids: CASSFAHRLGVGGYTF.

In the case of this clone: This sample also contains other DNA sequences that code for the same CDR3. CDR3 amino acids: CASSVAPADTQYF. The CDR3 DNA reads TGTGCCAGCAGCGTAGCGCCAGCGGATACGCAGTATTTT. The chain uses TRBV9 and TRBJ2-3, with D unclear. V was clipped by 0 bases and J by 6 bases, with 8 bases between them. Germline assignment: CDR1 SGDLS and CDR2 YYNGEE. This CDR3 is built from 13 residues.

V and J are TRBV7-2 and TRBJ1-2; the D is unclear. V was shortened by 2 bases and J by 5 bases, with 3 bases between the two germline ends. The CDR3 length is 11 residues. Germline CDR1 is SGHTA and CDR2 is FQGNSA. The CDR3 sequence: CASSLRYGYTF. DNA for the CDR3: TGTGCCAGCAGCTTACGGTATGGCTACACCTTC. Full variable domain (remainder filled in from reference TRBV7-2 and TRBJ1-2): GAGVSQSPSNKVTEKGKDVELRCDPISGHTALYWYRQSLGQGLEFLIYFQGNSAPDKSGLPSDRFSAERTGGSVSTLTIQRTQQEDSAVYLCASSLRYGYTFGSGTRLTVV.

The chain uses TRBV2 and TRBJ1-1; 7 positions match TRBD1. The CDR3 is 15 residues long. The V and J ends lost 0 bases and 13 bases, in that order; junction bases with no gene match: 14. CDR1 is SNHLY and CDR2 is FYNNEI in the germline V gene. The CDR3 DNA reads TGTGCCAGCAGTGAAGCGCTTCGAGGGGGCCGGGTTGGTTTCTTT. It is translated as CASSEALRGGRVGFF. Filled out from reference TRBV2 and TRBJ1-1, the complete variable domain reads EPEVTQTPSHQVTQMGQEVILRCVPISNHLYFYWYRQILGQKVEFLVSFYNNEISEKSEIFDDQFSVERPDGSNFTLKIRSTKLEDSAMYFCASSEALRGGRVGFFGQGTRLTVV.

This CDR3 is CAAGGRVNTEAFF. CDR3 sequence (DNA): TGTGCCGCCGGAGGCAGGGTGAACACTGAAGCTTTCTTT. The rearrangement links TRBV6-5 to TRBJ1-1, with D possibly TRBD1 on 5 matching bases. Germline assignment: CDR1 MNHEY and CDR2 SVGAGI. The germline V and J ends were trimmed by 11 bases and 0 bases, with 13 bases remaining between them. The CDR3 sequence is 13 residues long.

V is TRBV11-3 and J is TRBJ2-7; D gene uncertain. Germline V gene lookup returns CDR1 SGHNT and CDR2 YENEEA. This CDR3 is built from 13 residues. V was pared by 1 base and J by 2 bases, with 6 bases between. The CDR3 nucleotides read TGTGCCAGCAGCTTAGGACGGGCCTACGAGCAGTACTTC. Amino acids: CASSLGRAYEQYF.

The CDR3 reads CASSLVAGNSNQPQHF. The CDR3 coding sequence is TGTGCCAGCAGCTTAGTAGCAGGGAATAGCAATCAGCCCCAGCATTTT. The rearrangement uses TRBV7-2 and TRBJ1-5, with D perhaps TRBD1 (5 bases). The V end lost 1 base, the J end lost 0 bases, and 10 bases lay between the germline ends. Germline V gene lookup returns CDR1 SGHTA and CDR2 FQGNSA. The CDR3 covers 16 residues.

The chain carries TRBV18 and TRBJ1-5; 9 bases agree with TRBD1. The CDR3 extends over 19 amino acids. J lost 1 base, V lost 3 bases, and 13 bases had no gene match. Germline V gives CDR1 KGHSH, CDR2 LQKENI. CDR3 nucleotides: TGTGCCAGCTCACCCAACACCGGGTACAGGGGGCGAAGCAATCAGCCCCAGCATTTT. This encodes CASSPNTGYRGRSNQPQHF.

The J gene is TRBJ1-4, the V gene TRBV28; D gene uncertain. The V and J ends lost 5 bases and 4 bases respectively, with 17 bases between them. Germline V gene lookup returns CDR1 MDHEN and CDR2 SYDVKM. The CDR3 contains 16 residues. CDR3 sequence: CASSPPGTRINEKLFF. In nucleotides, the CDR3 is TGTGCCAGCAGTCCCCCCGGCACCCGTATTAATGAAAAACTGTTTTTT.

V and J are TRBV4-1 and TRBJ1-2; D is possibly TRBD1 (6 bases). The length of the CDR3 is 21 residues. V dropped 1 base and J dropped 0 bases, with 27 bases sitting between them. The V gene's germline CDR1 is MGHRA and CDR2 YSYEKL. CDR3 sequence (DNA): TGCGCCAGCAGCCAAGTCGGACGTGGGAGCAGGGGCCGTTGGACTAACTATGGCTACACCTTC. This sequence encodes CASSQVGRGSRGRWTNYGYTF.

This clone has only one observation. The chain joins TRBV6-6 to TRBJ1-4; D is undetermined. The V end was cut by 6 bases, the J end by 8 bases, with 13 bases between. The length of the CDR3 is 13 residues. CDR1 is MNHNY and CDR2 is SVGAGI in the germline V gene (reference sequence). The CDR3 protein is CASSPPGLEKLFF. The CDR3, as DNA: TGTGCCAGCAGCCCTCCCGGGCTGGAAAAACTGTTTTTT.

The CDR3 here is CASSGGQGVDEKLFF. CDR3 sequence (DNA): TGTGCCAGCAGCGGCGGACAGGGGGTCGATGAAAAACTGTTTTTT. J is TRBJ1-4 and V is TRBV7-9, with 10 nucleotides matching TRBD1. This CDR3 has 15 residues. Germline V gene sequence: CDR1 SEHNR, CDR2 FQNEAQ (reference sequence). V shed 5 bases, J shed 6 bases, and the junction held 6 bases outside the gene matches.

The chain is built from TRBV18 and TRBJ2-7, with TRBD1 matching over 9 bases. Per the germline V gene, CDR1 is KGHSH and CDR2 is LQKENI. V lost 5 bases, J lost 7 bases, and 9 bases stayed unmatched. CDR3 size: 14 residues. The DNA of the CDR3 is TGTGCCAGCTCAGGACAGGGGCCCCACGGGGAGCAGTACTTC. Translating it yields CASSGQGPHGEQYF. The whole variable domain, filled in from reference TRBV18 and TRBJ2-7, reads NAGVMQNPRHLVRRRGQEARLRCSPMKGHSHVYWYRQLPEEGLKFMVYLQKENIIDESGMPKERFSAEFPKEGPSILRIQQVVRGDSAAYFCASSGQGPHGEQYFGPGTRLTVT.

The genes are TRBV28 and TRBJ1-2; 7 bases map to TRBD1. The junction had 5 bases not matched to a gene; V was cut back by 5 bases and J by 2 bases. Germline V gives CDR1 MDHEN, CDR2 SYDVKM. The length of the CDR3 is 14 residues. Here the CDR3 reads CASSPGDRNYGYTF. The CDR3 DNA sequence: TGTGCCAGCAGTCCCGGGGACAGAAACTATGGCTACACCTTC.

The rearrangement joins TRBV7-2 to TRBJ2-5; perhaps D is TRBD1 or TRBD2 (6 bases each). The germline V gene encodes CDR1 SGHTA and CDR2 FQGNSA. CDR3 length: 14 residues. The V end was cut by 5 bases, the J end by 5 bases, with 15 bases between. This CDR3 reads CASSPRDKGETQYF. CDR3 sequence (DNA): TGTGCCAGCAGCCCGCGGGACAAGGGGGAGACCCAGTACTTC.

The V gene is TRBV9, the J gene TRBJ2-1; TRBD2 aligns across 9 bases. The CDR3 is 15 residues long. Unmatched junction bases numbered 6, after V lost 2 bases and J lost 6 bases. Germline-derived CDR1 and CDR2 are SGDLS and YYNGEE. CDR3 region: CASSVGGGAGNEQFF. CDR3 bases: TGTGCCAGCAGCGTCGGCGGGGGGGCAGGCAATGAGCAGTTCTTC.

This chain uses TRBV4-1 with TRBJ1-1; 7 bases align to TRBD1. With V trimmed by 4 bases and J by 1 base, 3 bases remained unmatched. Germline lookup yields CDR1 MGHRA and CDR2 YSYEKL. The CDR3 consists of 14 residues. The CDR3 DNA follows: TGCGCCAGCAGCCTACGGGACAGGAACACTGAAGCTTTCTTT. Translation: CASSLRDRNTEAFF.

V is TRBV7-7 and J is TRBJ2-2; 10 nucleotides line up with TRBD2. The CDR3 contains 16 residues. The trim removed 3 bases at V and 5 bases at J, leaving 6 bases unmatched. Germline V CDR1 and CDR2: SSHAT, FNYEAQ (reference sequence). The CDR3 DNA sequence: TGTGCCAGCAGCTTCTTGAGCGGGGGGGTTACCGGGGAGCTGTTTTTT. Translation: CASSFLSGGVTGELFF.

The chain carries TRBV28 and TRBJ1-5, with TRBD1 matching over 8 bases. The germline gives CDR1 MDHEN, CDR2 SYDVKM. The CDR3 is 15 amino acids. V was pared by 6 bases and J by 6 bases, with 10 bases of the junction left unmatched. The CDR3 bases are TGTGCCAGCAGCCTCGGCCCAGGGGGCACTCAGCCCCAGCATTTT. As protein: CASSLGPGGTQPQHF.

The rearrangement links TRBV2 to TRBJ1-6; no firm D call. CDR3 length: 13 amino acids. The germline V and J ends were trimmed by 4 bases and 13 bases, with 14 bases remaining between them. The germline CDR1 and CDR2 sequences are SNHLY and FYNNEI. The CDR3 sequence is CASSAGISDPLHF. In DNA form, the CDR3 reads TGTGCCAGCAGTGCAGGAATCTCCGACCCCCTCCACTTT.

This clone was found once. The chain joins TRBV15 to TRBJ2-7; no firm D call. The ends were cut back, 0 bases at V and 1 base at J, with 10 bases in the middle. This CDR3 comprises 15 residues. The germline gives CDR1 LNHNV, CDR2 YYDKDF (reference sequence). This CDR3 is CATSRDRQPSYEQYF. CDR3 bases: TGTGCCACCAGCAGAGATCGGCAGCCATCCTACGAGCAGTACTTC.

This clone was observed a handful of times. The chain employs TRBV7-2 and TRBJ1-2; D is ambiguous. V was trimmed by 1 base and J by 5 bases, leaving 8 bases between them. The CDR3 covers 13 residues. Per the germline V gene, CDR1 is SGHTA and CDR2 is FQGNSA. Here the CDR3 reads CASSLGYQYGYTF. In DNA form, the CDR3 reads TGTGCCAGCAGCTTAGGTTACCAGTATGGCTACACCTTC.

This clone was seen just once. The chain uses TRBV10-1 and TRBJ2-5, with a tentative D call TRBD1 (6 bases). The CDR3 has 16 residues. Germline CDR1 is WNHNN and CDR2 is SYGVQD (reference sequence). Between the trimmed V and J ends, which lost 0 bases and 5 bases, there was a span of 16 bases. The CDR3 DNA reads TGCGCCAGCAGTGAGTCTAGCTGGGGGCGCAGGGAGACCCAGTACTTC. It yields the protein CASSESSWGRRETQYF.

The chain combines TRBV21-1 with TRBJ2-7; TRBD1, as called in the table, went unchecked against the DNA. TRBV21-1 constitutes a pseudogene. The CDR3 covers 13 residues. The CDR3 sequence: CASSKPRGYEQYF. In DNA, the CDR3 is TGTGCCAGCAGCAAACCCAGGGGCTACGAGCAGTACTTC.

This clone was recorded once. V gene TRBV7-2 combines with J gene TRBJ1-5; possible D gene TRBD1, 6 bases. Germline values: CDR1 SGHTA, CDR2 FQGNSA. The CDR3 runs to 15 residues. With 5 bases removed from V and 0 bases from J, the gap between germline ends came to 11 bases. This CDR3 is CASSLGAGSNQPQHF. CDR3 coding DNA: TGTGCCAGCAGCCTGGGGGCGGGTAGCAATCAGCCCCAGCATTTT.